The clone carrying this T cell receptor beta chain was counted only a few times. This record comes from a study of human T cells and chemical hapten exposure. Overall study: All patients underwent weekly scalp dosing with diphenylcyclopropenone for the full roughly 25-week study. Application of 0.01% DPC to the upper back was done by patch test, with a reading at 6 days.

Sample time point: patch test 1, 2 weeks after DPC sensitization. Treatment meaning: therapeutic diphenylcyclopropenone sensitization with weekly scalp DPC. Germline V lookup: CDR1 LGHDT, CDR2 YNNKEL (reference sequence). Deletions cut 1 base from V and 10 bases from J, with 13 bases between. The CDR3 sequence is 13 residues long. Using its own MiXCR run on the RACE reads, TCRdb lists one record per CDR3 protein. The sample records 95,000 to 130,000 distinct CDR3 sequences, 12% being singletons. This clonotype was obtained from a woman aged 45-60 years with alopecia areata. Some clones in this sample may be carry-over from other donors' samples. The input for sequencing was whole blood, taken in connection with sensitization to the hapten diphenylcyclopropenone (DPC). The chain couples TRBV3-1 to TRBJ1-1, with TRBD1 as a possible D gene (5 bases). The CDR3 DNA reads TGTGCCAGCAGCCAAGGTGAAGGGGCTCGAGCTTTCTTT. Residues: CASSQGEGARAFF.